These 13 T cell receptor beta chains were sequenced from one sample in a study of CD8 T cells in Susac syndrome. Reverse transcription of roughly 0.5 to 1 ug RNA was performed with random hexamers. TCRdb fed the immunoSEQ multiplex PCR reads into MiXCR, producing one record per CDR3 protein. Of about 130,000 distinct CDR3 sequences detected, over 90% appear once; the ten largest clones hold roughly 0.2%. Sequencing used CD8+ T cells from PBMCs. These receptors originate from a human donor with Susac syndrome.

The gene calls are TRBV20-1 and TRBJ2-7; 10 nucleotides agree with TRBD1. The CDR3 is made up of 15 amino acids. Germline V CDR1 and CDR2: DFQATT, SNEGSKA (reference sequence). V dropped 1 base and J dropped 2; count of bases not matched to a gene: 5. This CDR3 is CSARGGQGSPYEQYF. In DNA form, the CDR3 reads TGCAGTGCTAGAGGGGGACAGGGGAGCCCCTACGAGCAGTACTTC.

This clonotype was observed a handful of times. The chain has TRBV28 and TRBJ2-7; D is possibly TRBD1 or TRBD2 (5 bases each). V was clipped by 4 bases and J by 2 bases, with 9 bases between them. Germline V gene sequence: CDR1 MDHEN, CDR2 SYDVKM. This CDR3 is 13 amino acids long. The CDR3 loop reads CASSWDGAYEQYF. The CDR3 region has the DNA TGTGCCAGCAGTTGGGACGGCGCCTACGAGCAGTACTTC.

This clonotype was observed a single time. This chain connects TRBV4-1 to TRBJ2-1; a weak D match, TRBD2 (5 bases). Trimming left V 1 base short and J 10 bases short, with 14 bases between. CDR3 size: 14 residues. Germline V gives CDR1 MGHRA, CDR2 YSYEKL. The CDR3: CASSQGLRPVEQFF. Here the CDR3 DNA reads TGCGCCAGCAGCCAAGGACTAAGGCCAGTCGAGCAGTTCTTC.

The gene calls are TRBV19 and TRBJ2-7; a possible D gene is TRBD1 (6 bases). Trimming left V 1 base short and J 6 bases short, with 10 bases between. There are 13 residues in the CDR3. Germline-derived CDR1 and CDR2 are LNHDA and SQIVND (reference sequence). The CDR3 DNA reads TGTGCCAGTAGTATAGGACAGGTCGGCGAGCAGTACTTC. Translation: CASSIGQVGEQYF.

The CDR3 nucleotides read TGCAGTACCCCCGCTAGCGGGAGCGGTAATGAGCAGTTCTTC. It specifies CSTPASGSGNEQFF. The V and J genes are TRBV20-1 and TRBJ2-1, with TRBD2 identical over 10 bases. The CDR3 runs 14 residues. Germline CDR1 and CDR2: DFQATT and SNEGSKA (reference sequence). V shed 8 bases and J 7 bases; nucleotides not matched to a gene: 11.

The rearrangement uses TRBV24-1 and TRBJ1-2; TRBD1 is a possible D gene (5 bases). With 1 base removed from V and 2 bases from J, the gap between germline ends came to 7 bases. The CDR3 is made up of 14 amino acids. Germline-derived CDR1 and CDR2 are KGHDR and SFDVKD. In DNA, the CDR3 is TGTGCCACCAGTGATTTCGACAGCAACTATGGCTACACCTTC. Translating it yields CATSDFDSNYGYTF.

The chain links TRBV27 to TRBJ2-3; tentatively, D is TRBD1 (6 bases). The CDR3 extends over 12 amino acids. Germline CDR1 and CDR2: MNHEY and SMNVEV (reference sequence). V was pared by 9 bases and J by 4 bases, with 11 bases between. The CDR3 sequence: CASRGLADTQYF. For the CDR3, the DNA is TGTGCCAGTAGGGGGTTAGCAGATACGCAGTATTTT.

The rearrangement links TRBV4-1 to TRBJ1-1, with D hard to call. The germline V gene has CDR1 MGHRA and CDR2 YSYEKL. This CDR3 contains 11 residues. V lost 3 bases and J 8 bases, leaving 7 bases between the germline ends. DNA of the CDR3: TGCGCCAGCAGCCAGTCCAGGGAAGCTTTCTTT. Protein product: CASSQSREAFF.

The V gene is TRBV12-3 or TRBV12-4, the J gene TRBJ2-7, with D possibly matching TRBD2 (5 bases). This CDR3 comprises 12 residues. Trimming removed 6 bases from V and 4 bases from J, with 10 bases in between. The CDR3 nucleotides are TGTGCCAGCAGCCCTGGACTGTACGAGCAGTACTTC. This codes for CASSPGLYEQYF.

V usage is TRBV7-9 and J usage is TRBJ1-5; TRBD1 is a possible D gene (5 bases). The CDR3 length is 15 residues. The V end lost 1 base, the J end lost 5 bases, and 12 bases lay between the germline ends. Germline V gene sequence: CDR1 SEHNR, CDR2 FQNEAQ (reference sequence). The CDR3 coding sequence is TGTGCCAGCAGCTTAGTCGACAGCGGGGATCAGCCCCAGCATTTT. Protein: CASSLVDSGDQPQHF. Filled out from reference TRBV7-9 and TRBJ1-5, the complete variable domain reads DTGVSQNPRHKITKRGQNVTFRCDPISEHNRLYWYRQTLGQGPEFLTYFQNEAQLEKSRLLSDRFSAERPKGSFSTLEIQRTEQGDSAMYLCASSLVDSGDQPQHFGDGTRLSIL.

The chain links TRBV28 to TRBJ2-1, with D uncertain. Trimming removed 4 bases at V and 8 bases at J, with 3 bases between. This CDR3 is 10 amino acids long. CDR1 is MDHEN, CDR2 SYDVKM, per germline. The CDR3 DNA reads TGTGCCAGCAGTTACCATGAGCAGTTCTTC. Protein sequence: CASSYHEQFF.

Concerning this clonotype itself: The germline gene is not matched at one end of the junction; a read error may be the cause. V is TRBV7-2 and J is TRBJ2-7; TRBD2 aligns across 7 bases. The CDR3 is 15 residues long. CDR1 is SGHTA and CDR2 is FQGNSA in the germline V gene. In nucleotides, the CDR3 is TGTGCCAGCAGCTCCCCTGGCGGGAGCTCCCACGAGCAGTACTTC. It is translated as CASSSPGGSSHEQYF.

The chain employs TRBV11-2 and TRBJ2-7; D not resolved. V lost 0 bases and J 2 bases, leaving 5 bases between the germline ends. The CDR3 extends over 13 amino acids. Germline values: CDR1 SGHAT, CDR2 FQNNGV. The chain's CDR3 is CASSLDQTYEQYF. Written as DNA, the CDR3 is TGTGCCAGCAGCTTAGATCAAACCTACGAGCAGTACTTC.